Given below is one T cell receptor (beta chain) in context. Its matching antigen is unknown. This sample is part of a study of T cell clusters in autoimmune cytopenias. Findings and caveats of the study: Compared with active autoimmune hepatitis patients, healthy donors showed approximately 2.7-fold more exclusive TRB clusters.

The CDR3 has 12 residues. Germline loops: CDR1 MDHEN, CDR2 SYDVKM. Tens of thousands of genome equivalents of blood DNA were amplified for TRB. One tube held mixed TRB-A and TRB-B primer pools for touch-down PCR. TCRdb re-called the multiplex PCR reads; one entry per CDR3 protein, DNA not given. The sample's table shows 7,700 or so distinct CDR3 sequences. The rearrangement joins TRBV28 to TRBJ2-4; the TCRdb call, TRBD1, lacks DNA for checking. Sequencing was done on a sample of peripheral blood. This clonotype was sampled from a human donor with an autoimmune cytopenia or autoimmune hepatitis (not recorded which). The CDR3 is CASRGGGWIQYF.